These 25 T cell receptor beta chains were sequenced from one sample in a study of OX40 agonist ivuxolimab in advanced cancers. Measured with immunoSEQ multiplex PCR; TCRdb has only the in-frame clones, and not every one. This sample has about 150,000 clones, with about 93% found just once. The input for sequencing was CD4+ or CD8+ T cells sorted from blood, taken in a trial of the OX40 agonist ivuxolimab. These receptors came from an adult with an advanced solid tumor such as melanoma, head and neck, liver or kidney cancer.

The chain is built from TRBV6-1 and TRBJ2-3; D not certain. The CDR3 covers 16 residues. CDR1 is MNHNS, CDR2 SASEGT, per germline. Trimming took 0 bases from V and 2 from J, leaving 12 bases between them. The CDR3 region has the DNA TGTGCCAGCAGTGAAGCGCTAGGTACAACCACAGATACGCAGTATTTT. It encodes CASSEALGTTTDTQYF.

The chain couples TRBV28 to TRBJ1-1; D is unresolved. The CDR3 is made up of 12 amino acids. Germline V gene data show CDR1 as MDHEN and CDR2 as SYDVKM. V was pared by 4 bases and J by 8 bases, with 11 bases between. CDR3 region: CASSSTADEAFF. The DNA of the CDR3 is TGTGCCAGCAGTTCAACAGCAGACGAAGCTTTCTTT. Looking up the rest from reference TRBV28 and TRBJ1-1 gives the full variable domain: DVKVTQSSRYLVKRTGEKVFLECVQDMDHENMFWYRQDPGLGLRLIYFSYDVKMKEKGDIPEGYSVSREKKERFSLILESASTNQTSMYLCASSSTADEAFFGQGTRLTVV.

The chain has TRBV19 and TRBJ2-7, with 7 bases lining up with TRBD2. Per germline, CDR1 LNHDA and CDR2 SQIVND (reference sequence). J lost 0 bases, V lost 4 bases, and 6 bases had no gene match. CDR3 length equals 15 residues. The CDR3 DNA is TGTGCCAGTAGTACTTCCGGGACTACCTCCTACGAGCAGTACTTC. Encoded protein: CASSTSGTTSYEQYF.

This clone was recorded only once. The rearrangement uses TRBV6-5 and TRBJ2-2; no definite D call. Germline V gene sequence: CDR1 MNHEY, CDR2 SVGAGI. There are 13 residues in the CDR3. V lost 5 bases, J lost 8 bases, and 12 bases lay in between. DNA for the CDR3: TGTGCCAGCAGTCTCCCCCTCCGGGGGGAGCTGTTTTTT. Translating it yields CASSLPLRGELFF.

The J gene is TRBJ2-7, the V gene TRBV4-1; TRBD1 matches at 8 bases. Per germline, CDR1 MGHRA and CDR2 YSYEKL. With 2 bases clipped from V and 4 bases from J, the junction kept 7 bases outside the gene matches. The length of the CDR3 is 15 residues. CDR3 nucleotide sequence: TGCGCCAGCAGCCAACCTCGGACAGGGCGGTACGAGCAGTACTTC. It is translated as CASSQPRTGRYEQYF.

This sequence joins TRBV7-2 and TRBJ1-2; 7 bases are a match to TRBD1. V lost 5 bases, J lost 1 base, and 10 bases stayed unmatched. The germline CDR1 and CDR2 sequences are SGHTA and FQGNSA. CDR3 length equals 16 residues. Here the CDR3 reads CASSPLGTEVNYGYTF. The CDR3 coding sequence is TGTGCCAGCAGCCCGCTGGGGACAGAAGTTAACTATGGCTACACCTTC.

The rearrangement joins TRBV7-9 to TRBJ1-3; D gene uncertain. CDR3 length equals 13 residues. CDR1 and CDR2 (germline): SEHNR, FQNEAQ (reference sequence). The V gene lost 5 bases and the J gene lost 0 bases, with 5 bases spanning the gap. DNA for the CDR3: TGTGCCAGCAGCCCGAGCTCTGGAAACACCATATATTTT. This translates into CASSPSSGNTIYF.

The gene calls are TRBV6-5 and TRBJ1-3; D uncertain. CDR1 is MNHEY and CDR2 is SVGAGI in the germline V gene. V lost 4 bases, J lost 1 base, and 11 bases lay in between. The CDR3 has 15 amino acids. CDR3 in amino acids: CASSFGRASGNTIYF. CDR3 sequence (DNA): TGTGCCAGCAGTTTCGGGAGGGCTTCTGGAAACACCATATATTTT.

The rearrangement uses TRBV7-3 and TRBJ2-3; 10 nucleotides align to TRBD1. Germline lookup yields CDR1 SGHTA and CDR2 FQGTGA. CDR3 length: 15 amino acids. Trimming took 5 bases from V and 1 from J; bases not matched to a gene: 3. The CDR3 region has the DNA TGTGCCAGCAGCCAGACAGGGGGCCGCACAGATACGCAGTATTTT. Encoded protein: CASSQTGGRTDTQYF.

The chain is built from TRBV6-5 and TRBJ2-7; D unclear. V was clipped by 7 bases and J by 0 bases, with 10 bases between them. The CDR3 loop spans 13 amino acids. The germline V gene encodes CDR1 MNHEY and CDR2 SVGAGI. CDR3 protein: CASILTASYEQYF. CDR3 DNA sequence: TGTGCCAGCATCCTCACGGCCTCCTACGAGCAGTACTTC.

This chain uses TRBV5-1 with TRBJ1-1; D perhaps matches TRBD1 (5 bases). CDR1 is SGHRS, CDR2 YFSETQ, per germline. The CDR3 runs 16 residues. The V end lost 0 bases, the J end lost 3 bases, and 15 bases lay between the germline ends. The CDR3 sequence: CASSLVGSQGDTEAFF. CDR3 nucleotides: TGCGCCAGCAGCTTGGTGGGTAGTCAGGGCGACACTGAAGCTTTCTTT.

V and J are TRBV18 and TRBJ2-3; 8 bases line up with TRBD2. The V gene's germline CDR1 is KGHSH and CDR2 LQKENI. J gave up 1 base and V 3 bases, and 0 bases lay outside the gene matches. The CDR3 runs 14 residues. Written as DNA, the CDR3 is TGTGCCAGCTCACCCGGGGGGGGCACAGATACGCAGTATTTT. Its protein product is CASSPGGGTDTQYF.

V is TRBV5-1 and J is TRBJ2-6; 9 positions agree with TRBD2. The CDR3 runs 16 residues. Germline CDR1 is SGHRS and CDR2 is YFSETQ. V lost 7 bases, J lost 0 bases, and 5 bases stayed unmatched. The CDR3 here is CASSSGTSSGANVLTF. CDR3 in DNA: TGCGCCAGCTCTAGCGGGACCAGCTCTGGGGCCAACGTCCTGACTTTC.

V is TRBV29-1 and J is TRBJ1-3, with 8 bases matching TRBD1. J was trimmed by 0 bases and V by 0 bases; bases with no gene match: 7. This CDR3 comprises 17 residues. CDR1 SQVTM and CDR2 ANQGSEA come from the germline V gene. In nucleotides, the CDR3 is TGCAGCGTTGAAGACCCGGACAGGGCTATCTCTGGAAACACCATATATTTT. This encodes CSVEDPDRAISGNTIYF.

The genes are TRBV27 and TRBJ2-2, with D perhaps TRBD2 (5 bases). The germline V gene has CDR1 MNHEY and CDR2 SMNVEV (reference sequence). The V end lost 7 bases, the J end lost 3 bases, and 18 bases lay between the germline ends. The CDR3 sequence is 16 residues long. The CDR3 region has the DNA TGTGCCAGCACCGCGGGCGCGAGACTTTACACCGGGGAGCTGTTTTTT. It encodes CASTAGARLYTGELFF.

The rearrangement joins TRBV19 to TRBJ2-3, with 7 bases aligning to TRBD2. Trimming at V came to 3 bases and at J to 5 bases, leaving 11 bases not matched to a gene. The CDR3 contains 16 residues. Germline CDR1 is LNHDA and CDR2 is SQIVND (reference sequence). The CDR3: CASSINLGDYVDTQYF. The CDR3 nucleotides are TGTGCCAGTAGTATTAACTTGGGGGACTACGTAGATACGCAGTATTTT.

In its sample, this clone was seen once. This chain links TRBV30 with TRBJ2-5, with 13 nucleotides matching TRBD2. Germline V gene data show CDR1 as GTSNPN and CDR2 as SVGIG (reference sequence). Trimming removed 8 bases from V and 2 bases from J; junction bases left unmatched: 14. This CDR3 has 17 amino acids. This CDR3 reads CAVRRTSGSGWQETQYF. The CDR3, as DNA: TGTGCCGTAAGGAGGACTAGCGGGAGCGGGTGGCAAGAGACCCAGTACTTC.

This sequence joins TRBV4-1 and TRBJ2-7, with TRBD2 matching over 12 bases. The CDR3 length is 18 residues. The V gene's germline CDR1 is MGHRA and CDR2 YSYEKL. The J segment lost 1 base and the V segment lost 1 base, leaving 8 bases of the junction unmatched. In DNA form, the CDR3 reads TGCGCCAGCAGCCAAGTTCGGACTAGCGGGAAAGTATCCTACGAGCAGTACTTC. Its translation: CASSQVRTSGKVSYEQYF.

The gene calls are TRBV6-5 and TRBJ2-1; D is unresolved. CDR3 length equals 13 residues. Trimming removed 9 bases from V and 1 base from J, with 10 bases in between. The V gene's germline CDR1 is MNHEY and CDR2 SVGAGI. In DNA, the CDR3 is TGTGCCAGTTCGGCAGAGTCCTACAATGAGCAGTTCTTC. Amino acids: CASSAESYNEQFF.

This clone showed up just a few times. The chain employs TRBV15 and TRBJ1-3, with D unclear. Germline lookup yields CDR1 LNHNV and CDR2 YYDKDF (reference sequence). V was cut by 4 bases and J by 0 bases, with 16 bases left in between. The CDR3 spans 17 residues. The CDR3 nucleotides read TGTGCCACCAGCACCATGCCCTACGACGGCTCTGGAAACACCATATATTTT. Its translation: CATSTMPYDGSGNTIYF.

This clone was recorded only once. Within the sample, other DNA sequences also encode this same CDR3. The V gene is TRBV2, the J gene TRBJ2-2, with 10 positions matching TRBD1. This CDR3 is 14 amino acids long. Germline assignment: CDR1 SNHLY and CDR2 FYNNEI. Trimming took 5 bases from V and 4 from J; bases not matched to a gene: 1. The CDR3 region has the DNA TGTGCCAGCAGTTGGACAGGGGGCACCGGGGAGCTGTTTTTT. Its protein is CASSWTGGTGELFF.

The V call is TRBV2, the J call TRBJ1-3; 8 bases are shared with TRBD1. This CDR3 has 16 amino acids. Germline V gene data show CDR1 as SNHLY and CDR2 as FYNNEI. V gave up 7 bases and J gave up 0 bases; unmatched junction bases: 8. This CDR3 reads CASTLPGQGSGNTIYF. The CDR3 coding sequence is TGTGCCAGCACCCTCCCTGGACAGGGCTCTGGAAACACCATATATTTT.

J is TRBJ1-5 and V is TRBV4-3; 9 nucleotides line up with TRBD1. In germline, CDR1 is LGHNA, CDR2 YSLEER. This CDR3 is built from 15 residues. V trimming: 3 bases; J trimming: 7 bases; junction bases outside the gene matches: 7. As DNA, the CDR3 is TGCGCCAGCAGCCATGTACAGGGGGCACAACAGCCCCAGCATTTT. Protein sequence: CASSHVQGAQQPQHF.

This chain uses TRBV6-5 with TRBJ2-7; 10 bases are a match to TRBD2. Germline-derived CDR1 and CDR2 are MNHEY and SVGAGI. The CDR3 contains 16 residues. With V trimmed by 0 bases and J by 0 bases, 2 bases remained unmatched. In nucleotides, the CDR3 is TGTGCCAGCAGTTACTCTAGCGGGGGGACCTCCTACGAGCAGTACTTC. Translating gives CASSYSSGGTSYEQYF.

V and J are TRBV25-1 and TRBJ1-5; D is perhaps TRBD1 (6 bases). From germline, CDR1 is MGHDK and CDR2 SYGVNS. This CDR3 region has 15 residues. V was cut by 6 bases and J by 5 bases, with 17 bases left in between. This CDR3 is CASSTHGQSYQPQHF. CDR3 DNA: TGTGCCAGCAGCACCCACGGACAGTCTTATCAGCCCCAGCATTTT.